The 6 T cell receptor beta chains reported below all come from one sample, sequenced in a study of CD8 T cells in ankylosing spondylitis. TCRdb re-called the 5' RACE reads through MiXCR, storing one row per CDR3 protein. The repertoire has 150,000 to 200,000 distinct CDR3 sequences, 11% of them found once; the top ten carry about 28%. The sequenced sample consisted of blood, either unsorted or a sorted T cell fraction (not recorded which). All receptors derive from a male donor with ankylosing spondylitis or in good health (not recorded which).

At least ten counts were recorded for this clonotype. The V gene is TRBV5-1, the J gene TRBJ2-2; tentatively, D is TRBD2 (6 bases). Germline V gives CDR1 SGHRS, CDR2 YFSETQ. V lost 3 bases and J lost 6, with 18 bases in between. The CDR3 runs 16 residues. DNA of the CDR3: TGCGCCAGCAGCTACGGACTACGCGTGGGTTCCGGGGAGCTGTTTTTT. Translated, it gives CASSYGLRVGSGELFF.

This clonotype has at least ten counts. The V call is TRBV20-1, the J call TRBJ2-2, with D unclear. There are 15 residues in the CDR3. The V gene lost 0 bases and the J gene lost 4 bases, with 12 bases spanning the gap. Germline CDR1 is DFQATT and CDR2 is SNEGSKA (reference sequence). The CDR3 nucleotides are TGCAGTGCTAGAGAAACTGTACGTTCCACCGGGGAGCTGTTTTTT. This sequence encodes CSARETVRSTGELFF.

This clonotype was recorded many times. The J gene is TRBJ1-5, the V gene TRBV6-1; D is unresolved. V lost 6 bases and J 0 bases, leaving 6 bases between the germline ends. Germline V gene lookup returns CDR1 MNHNS and CDR2 SASEGT. The CDR3 runs to 13 residues. CDR3 in DNA: TGTGCCAGCAGGTTCCCTAGCAATCAGCCCCAGCATTTT. Its translation: CASRFPSNQPQHF.

This clonotype was counted ten times or more. V and J are TRBV18 and TRBJ1-2; 7 positions match TRBD1. V was pared by 1 base and J by 4 bases, with 6 bases of the junction left unmatched. The CDR3 runs to 15 residues. Germline assignment: CDR1 KGHSH and CDR2 LQKENI. The CDR3 sequence: CASSPLGDSGYGYTF. CDR3 in DNA: TGTGCCAGCTCACCACTGGGGGACAGCGGCTATGGCTACACCTTC.

This clonotype turned up a few times. The gene calls are TRBV6-5 and TRBJ1-2, with TRBD1 as a possible D gene (5 bases). The germline gives CDR1 MNHEY, CDR2 SVGAGI. The CDR3 has 14 residues. The germline V and J ends were trimmed by 2 bases and 8 bases, with 15 bases remaining between them. The CDR3 protein is CASSYGPGGGGYTF. The CDR3 DNA follows: TGTGCCAGCAGTTACGGGCCCGGGGGAGGAGGCTACACCTTC.

This clonotype was seen at least ten times. The V gene is TRBV11-2, the J gene TRBJ2-1, with D perhaps given as TRBD1 or TRBD2 (6 bases each). With 4 bases removed from V and 9 bases from J, the gap between germline ends came to 10 bases. Germline CDR1 and CDR2: SGHAT and FQNNGV. The CDR3 extends over 12 amino acids. The CDR3 DNA follows: TGTGCCAGCAGCTCGGGGGCGGTTGAGCAGTTCTTC. Its translation is CASSSGAVEQFF.